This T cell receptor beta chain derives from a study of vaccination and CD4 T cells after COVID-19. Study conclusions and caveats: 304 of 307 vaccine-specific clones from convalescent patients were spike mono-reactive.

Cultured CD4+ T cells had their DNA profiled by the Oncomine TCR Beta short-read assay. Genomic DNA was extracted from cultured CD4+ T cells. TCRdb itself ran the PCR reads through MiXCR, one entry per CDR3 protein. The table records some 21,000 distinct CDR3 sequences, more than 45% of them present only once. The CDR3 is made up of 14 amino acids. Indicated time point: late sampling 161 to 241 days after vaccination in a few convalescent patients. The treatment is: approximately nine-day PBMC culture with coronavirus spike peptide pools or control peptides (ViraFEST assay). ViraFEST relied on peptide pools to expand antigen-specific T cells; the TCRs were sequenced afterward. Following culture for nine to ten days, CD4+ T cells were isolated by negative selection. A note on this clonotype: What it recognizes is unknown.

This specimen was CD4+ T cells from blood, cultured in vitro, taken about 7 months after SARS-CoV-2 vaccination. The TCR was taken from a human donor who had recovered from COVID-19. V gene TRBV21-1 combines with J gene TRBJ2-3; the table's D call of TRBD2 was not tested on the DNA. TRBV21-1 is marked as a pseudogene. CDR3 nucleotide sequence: TGTGCCAGCAGCAAGAGCGGGAGGCCAGATACGCAGTATTTT. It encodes CASSKSGRPDTQYF.